What follows is one T cell receptor (beta chain) and its context. Its antigen remains unidentified. From germline, CDR1 is SGHKS and CDR2 YYEKEE (reference sequence). The CDR3 extends over 14 amino acids. The V end was cut by 0 bases, the J end by 0 bases, with 6 bases between. Primers included in the PCR were 60 Vbeta and 13 Jbeta primers. TCRdb's copy holds only in-frame clones and misses some; the assay was immunoSEQ multiplex PCR. The sample lists 250,000 to 350,000 clones, about 87% occurring once. The data were obtained in a study of cytomegalovirus exposure and HLA in healthy donors. Notes on the study in general: Using a false discovery rate of 0.05, a later analysis showed that approximately 17,000 TCR beta sequences were associated with HLA alleles. Later analysis showed most CMV-associated TCR beta chains appearing HLA-restricted. Most TCR beta V segments were productive about 87% or about 30% of the time in an earlier analysis.

This clonotype was sampled from a woman younger than 35 in good health and CMV-seronegative. This chain uses TRBV5-5 with TRBJ1-1; D unresolved. Specimen: PBMCs. The CDR3 loop reads CASSLERVNTEAFF. DNA of the CDR3: TGTGCCAGCAGCTTGGAACGCGTGAACACTGAAGCTTTCTTT.